This entry describes one T cell receptor (beta chain). Treatment in this sample: roughly 20 received Ad26.COV2.S at low or high dose, single or two shots; 5 received placebo; per-sample allocation not given. Material that was analyzed had been drawn on day 63 after the first vaccine or placebo injection. Profiled with immunoSEQ multiplex PCR; TCRdb holds only in-frame clones, not every one. The data contain fewer than 600,000 clones, nearly 90% of them seen just once; the ten biggest clones take up around 1.8%. CDR1 and CDR2 from the germline V gene are LGHNA and YSLEER. The CDR3 runs to 13 residues. Deletions cut 4 bases from V and 7 bases from J, with 10 bases between. These data belong to a study of Ad26.COV2.S vaccination and SARS-CoV-2 variants.

J is TRBJ1-4 and V is TRBV4-3, with D hard to call. The TCR comes from a person aged 18-60 years who received the Ad26.COV2.S COVID-19 vaccine or a placebo. This specimen was peripheral blood, taken in a trial of Ad26.COV2.S vaccine versus placebo. For the CDR3, the DNA is TGCGCCAGCAGCCTCGGTCTAAGTGAAAAACTGTTTTTT. It yields the protein CASSLGLSEKLFF.